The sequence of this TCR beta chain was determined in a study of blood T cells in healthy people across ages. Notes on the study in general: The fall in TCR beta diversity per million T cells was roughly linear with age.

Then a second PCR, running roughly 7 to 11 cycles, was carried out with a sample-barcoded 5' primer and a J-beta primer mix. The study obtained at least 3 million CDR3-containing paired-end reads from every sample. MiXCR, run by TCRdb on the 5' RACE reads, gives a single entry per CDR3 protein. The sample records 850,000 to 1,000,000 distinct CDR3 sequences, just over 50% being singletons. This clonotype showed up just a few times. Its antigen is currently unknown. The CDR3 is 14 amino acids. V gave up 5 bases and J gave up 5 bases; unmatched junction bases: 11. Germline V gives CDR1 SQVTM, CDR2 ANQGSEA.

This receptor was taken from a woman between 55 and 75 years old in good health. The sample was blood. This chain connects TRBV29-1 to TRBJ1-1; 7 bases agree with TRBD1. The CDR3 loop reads CSVQKDRKRTEAFF. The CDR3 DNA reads TGCAGCGTTCAGAAGGACAGGAAAAGGACTGAAGCTTTCTTT.